This TCR beta chain originates from a study of T cells expressing NK-cell markers. The wider study: Repertoires of TCR beta were obtained from T cells sorted as CD3+CD56+NKG2C+, CD3+CD56+NKG2C- and CD3+CD56-NKG2C+.

Study findings and constraints: The dominant NKG2C+ clonotypes represented roughly 1.0-7.5% of CD8+ T cells in several donors. Whether expanded NKG2C+ T cell clones were HCMV specific stayed uncertain.

Turning to this clonotype: Its antigen is undetermined.

The CDR3 loop spans 14 amino acids. Researchers built TCR beta cDNA using 5'RACE template switching with UMIs. TCRdb re-called the 5' RACE reads, yielding one record per CDR3 amino acid sequence without DNA. The sample features roughly 120,000 distinct CDR3 sequences, with about a fifth in its top ten. This sequence joins TRBV12-3 or TRBV12-4 and TRBJ2-3; TCRdb designates TRBD2, a call that cannot be tested without DNA. This TCR derives from a woman aged 18 to 75 in good health. Sequenced sample: blood T cells: a sorted CD56 or NKG2C T cell subset, CD4+ or CD8+ T cells, or bulk PBMC T cells (not recorded which). The CDR3 is CASSFSAGGNTQYF.